The clone carrying this T cell receptor (beta chain) was seen a few times. Its antigen is still unknown. The data stem from a study of blood T cells in healthy people across ages. Study findings and constraints: CMV status of donors was unknown, possibly confounding expanded clonotype changes.

Germline CDR1 reads MNHEY; CDR2 reads SVGAGI. Trimming stripped 2 bases from V and 0 bases from J, with 17 bases between. This CDR3 is 18 amino acids long. A J-beta primer mix and a sample-barcoded 5' primer were used in a second PCR of about 7 to 11 cycles. Every cDNA molecule bore a tag from a template-switch adaptor containing 12 random nucleotides. TCRdb redid the calling of the 5' RACE reads with MiXCR, one entry per CDR3 protein. The sample contains 850,000 to 1,000,000 distinct CDR3 sequences, roughly 51% of which appear only once. This chain uses TRBV6-5 with TRBJ2-1; no clear D. The sample consisted of blood. The sequence derives from a woman aged 55-69 years in good health. As DNA, the CDR3 is TGTGCCAGCAGTTACGACCGTCCTAGGCTAAGCTCCTACAATGAGCAGTTCTTC. Translating it yields CASSYDRPRLSSYNEQFF.